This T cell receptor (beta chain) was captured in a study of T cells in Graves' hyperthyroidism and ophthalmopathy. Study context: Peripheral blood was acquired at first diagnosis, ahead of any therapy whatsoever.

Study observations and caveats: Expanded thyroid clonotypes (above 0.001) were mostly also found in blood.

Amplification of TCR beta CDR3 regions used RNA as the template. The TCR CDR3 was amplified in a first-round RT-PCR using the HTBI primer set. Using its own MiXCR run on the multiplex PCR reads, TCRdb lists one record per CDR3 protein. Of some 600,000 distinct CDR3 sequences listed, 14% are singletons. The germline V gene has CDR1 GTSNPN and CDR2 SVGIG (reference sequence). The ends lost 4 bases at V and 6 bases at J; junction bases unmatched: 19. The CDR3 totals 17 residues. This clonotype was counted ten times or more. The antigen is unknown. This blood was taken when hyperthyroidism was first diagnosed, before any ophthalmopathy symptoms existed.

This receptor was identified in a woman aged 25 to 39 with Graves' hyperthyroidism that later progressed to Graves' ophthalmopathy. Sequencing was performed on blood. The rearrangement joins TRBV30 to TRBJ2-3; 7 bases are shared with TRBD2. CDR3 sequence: CAWKAGVSGTIADTQYF. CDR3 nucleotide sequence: TGTGCCTGGAAGGCGGGGGTGAGCGGAACCATTGCGGATACGCAGTATTTT.